Below, 25 T cell receptor beta chains from the same sample are listed, as sequenced in a study of blood T cell repertoires in COVID-19. The protocol was immunoSEQ multiplex PCR, while the TCRdb copy is restricted to in-frame clones and leaves out a portion. Of about 190,000 clones listed, about 88% were seen once; the top ten hold under 5%. The specimen was peripheral blood. These receptors were obtained from a human donor in a cohort sampled during active COVID-19.

This clone turned up a few times. This chain joins TRBV27 and TRBJ1-5; D possibly corresponds to TRBD1 (5 bases). V was pared by 0 bases and J by 7 bases, with 10 bases between. Germline V lookup: CDR1 MNHEY, CDR2 SMNVEV (reference sequence). The CDR3 length is 14 residues. CDR3 sequence reads: CASSLSGRGQPQHF. CDR3 coding DNA: TGTGCCAGCAGTTTATCAGGGAGGGGCCAGCCCCAGCATTTT.

The J gene is TRBJ2-5, the V gene TRBV7-2, with TRBD2 matching over 8 bases. Germline V lookup: CDR1 SGHTA, CDR2 FQGNSA. Unmatched junction bases numbered 8, after V lost 4 bases and J lost 4 bases. The CDR3 spans 15 residues. The CDR3 sequence: CASSSGGGRGETQYF. The CDR3 nucleotides are TGTGCCAGCAGCTCCGGCGGGGGGCGAGGAGAGACCCAGTACTTC.

CDR3 sequence: CASSGQTRGEQFF. CDR3 DNA sequence: TGTGCCAGTAGTGGTCAGACTAGGGGTGAGCAGTTCTTC. This chain joins TRBV19 and TRBJ2-1; D perhaps matches TRBD2 (6 bases). Germline lookup yields CDR1 LNHDA and CDR2 SQIVND (reference sequence). CDR3 size: 13 residues. With 5 bases removed from V and 9 bases from J, the gap between germline ends came to 14 bases.

The CDR3: CASSSTSGKSVYNEQFF. In nucleotides, the CDR3 is TGTGCCAGCAGCTCGACTAGCGGGAAGTCCGTATACAATGAGCAGTTCTTC. This chain uses TRBV7-9 with TRBJ2-1, with TRBD2 matching over 11 bases. The CDR3 length is 17 residues. Germline CDR1 SEHNR, CDR2 FQNEAQ (reference sequence). V was clipped by 4 bases and J by 4 bases; unmatched bases: 9.

The V gene is TRBV5-5, the J gene TRBJ2-1, with TRBD2 identical over 10 bases. CDR3 length: 15 amino acids. Trimming cost V 5 bases and J 2 bases; bases outside gene matches: 4. CDR1 SGHKS and CDR2 YYEKEE come from the germline V gene (reference sequence). The CDR3 loop is CASSPGTSAYNEQFF. The CDR3 DNA sequence: TGTGCCAGCAGTCCCGGGACTAGCGCCTACAATGAGCAGTTCTTC. Filled out from reference TRBV5-5 and TRBJ2-1, the complete variable domain reads DAGVTQSPTHLIKTRGQQVTLRCSPISGHKSVSWYQQVLGQGPQFIFQYYEKEERGRGNFPDRFSARQFPNYSSELNVNALLLGDSALYLCASSPGTSAYNEQFFGPGTRLTVL.

This clone was seen once. The V and J genes are TRBV9 and TRBJ2-1, with 10 bases identical to TRBD2. With V trimmed by 3 bases and J by 4 bases, 13 bases remained unmatched. Germline CDR1 reads SGDLS; CDR2 reads YYNGEE. This CDR3 has 18 amino acids. CDR3 nucleotide sequence: TGTGCCAGCAGCGCCGGTCTTAGGTGGACTAGCGGTTACAATGAGCAGTTCTTC. Amino acid sequence: CASSAGLRWTSGYNEQFF.

This chain joins TRBV7-2 and TRBJ1-2; D unclear. The length of the CDR3 is 14 residues. Germline-derived CDR1 and CDR2 are SGHTA and FQGNSA. Trimming took 5 bases from V and 0 from J, leaving 10 bases between them. The DNA for the CDR3 is TGTGCCAGCAGCGAACAGTTAGCTAACTATGGCTACACCTTC. It specifies CASSEQLANYGYTF.

V usage is TRBV2 and J usage is TRBJ2-1; D is perhaps TRBD2 (5 bases). Looked up from germline, CDR1 is SNHLY and CDR2 is FYNNEI. The CDR3 is made up of 14 amino acids. Deletions cut 8 bases from V and 0 bases from J, with 11 bases between. CDR3 sequence reads: CASGETSSYNEQFF. CDR3 nucleotides: TGTGCCAGCGGGGAGACAAGCTCCTACAATGAGCAGTTCTTC.

This chain connects TRBV10-3 to TRBJ2-7; 11 bases agree with TRBD1. The J segment lost 3 bases and the V segment lost 6 bases, leaving 1 base of the junction unmatched. This CDR3 spans 13 amino acids. Germline V CDR1 and CDR2: ENHRY, SYGVKD. The CDR3 sequence: CAIRGQGDYEQYF. The CDR3 nucleotides are TGTGCCATCAGGGGACAGGGGGACTACGAGCAGTACTTC.

This chain links TRBV25-1 with TRBJ1-2, with 9 bases matching TRBD1. J gave up 4 bases and V 2 bases, and 2 bases lay outside the gene matches. This CDR3 contains 14 residues. In germline, CDR1 is MGHDK, CDR2 SYGVNS. This CDR3 is CASSEAQGAYGYTF. CDR3 bases: TGTGCCAGCAGTGAAGCACAGGGGGCCTATGGCTACACCTTC.

The CDR3 here is CASSPQGIFTGELFF. CDR3 coding DNA: TGTGCCAGCAGCCCACAGGGAATATTCACCGGGGAGCTGTTTTTT. V and J are TRBV19 and TRBJ2-2; the D gene is possibly TRBD1 (6 bases). CDR3 length: 15 residues. Germline CDR1 is LNHDA and CDR2 is SQIVND (reference sequence). V dropped 9 bases and J dropped 4 bases, with 18 bases sitting between them. Supplemented by reference TRBV19 and TRBJ2-2, the full variable domain reads DGGITQSPKYLFRKEGQNVTLSCEQNLNHDAMYWYRQDPGQGLRLIYYSQIVNDFQKGDIAEGYSVSREKKESFPLTVTSAQKNPTAFYLCASSPQGIFTGELFFGEGSRLTVL.

The V call is TRBV6-2 or TRBV6-3, the J call TRBJ1-2; perhaps TRBD1 as D (5 bases). CDR3 length: 14 amino acids. V was trimmed by 2 bases and J by 4 bases, leaving 11 bases between them. Germline values: CDR1 MNHEY, CDR2 SVGEGT. In DNA, the CDR3 is TGTGCCAGCAGTTACGACGGACAAGGCTATGGCTACACCTTC. Its translation: CASSYDGQGYGYTF.

The gene calls are TRBV7-9 and TRBJ2-3; D perhaps matches TRBD1 (5 bases). V gave up 3 bases and J gave up 2 bases, with 9 bases separating them. There are 14 residues in the CDR3. Germline V gives CDR1 SEHNR, CDR2 FQNEAQ (reference sequence). The CDR3 DNA reads TGTGCCAGCAGCTTTTCACAGGACACAGATACGCAGTATTTT. Protein: CASSFSQDTDTQYF.

The chain couples TRBV19 to TRBJ2-2; 9 bases are a match to TRBD2. Germline lookup yields CDR1 LNHDA and CDR2 SQIVND (reference sequence). Losses at the gene ends were 7 bases for V and 6 bases for J; bases not matched to a gene: 9. The CDR3 consists of 15 residues. This CDR3 is CASTLAGGASGELFF. The CDR3 bases are TGTGCCAGTACCCTGGCGGGGGGGGCCTCCGGGGAGCTGTTTTTT.

The chain has TRBV7-2 and TRBJ2-3; 10 bases align to TRBD2. Per the germline V gene, CDR1 is SGHTA and CDR2 is FQGNSA. This CDR3 has 17 amino acids. V was clipped by 1 base and J by 0 bases; unmatched bases: 4. CDR3 protein: CASSLGATSGSTDTQYF. The DNA of the CDR3 is TGTGCCAGCAGCTTAGGGGCGACTAGCGGGAGCACAGATACGCAGTATTTT.

The gene calls are TRBV25-1 and TRBJ2-3, with TRBD1 matching 7 bases. V trimming: 7 bases; J trimming: 0 bases; junction bases outside the gene matches: 10. This CDR3 contains 16 residues. Germline V gene lookup returns CDR1 MGHDK and CDR2 SYGVNS. CDR3 protein: CASTFTPGQSTDTQYF. The CDR3 nucleotides read TGTGCCAGCACTTTCACTCCGGGACAGAGCACAGATACGCAGTATTTT.

The V call is TRBV7-9, the J call TRBJ2-7, with TRBD1 matching over 7 bases. V dropped 3 bases and J dropped 3; count of bases not matched to a gene: 5. CDR1 is SEHNR, CDR2 FQNEAQ, per germline (reference sequence). The CDR3 totals 14 residues. CDR3 loop: CASSFRAGGYEQYF. As DNA, the CDR3 is TGTGCCAGCAGCTTTCGGGCAGGGGGCTACGAGCAGTACTTC.

The chain has TRBV7-2 and TRBJ1-1, with D possibly being TRBD1 (6 bases). Between the trimmed V and J ends, which lost 5 bases and 1 base, there was a span of 14 bases. Germline CDR1 reads SGHTA; CDR2 reads FQGNSA. This CDR3 contains 15 residues. In DNA form, the CDR3 reads TGTGCCAGCAGCATGTCCCCAGGGGCGAACACTGAAGCTTTCTTT. Translating gives CASSMSPGANTEAFF.

The CDR3 nucleotides are TGTGCCACGAAAGAAGGGACAGGATTAACCCCCCTCCACTTT. It yields the protein CATKEGTGLTPLHF. The V gene is TRBV6-5, the J gene TRBJ1-6; 8 positions match TRBD1. CDR3 length equals 14 residues. Trimming removed 10 bases from V and 13 bases from J; junction bases left unmatched: 15. Germline values: CDR1 MNHEY, CDR2 SVGAGI.

This chain links TRBV19 with TRBJ1-1, with D perhaps matching TRBD1 (6 bases). V was pared by 3 bases and J by 3 bases, with 17 bases between. Germline V gene lookup returns CDR1 LNHDA and CDR2 SQIVND (reference sequence). CDR3 length: 16 residues. The CDR3 region is CASSIIAGTPYTEAFF. The CDR3 nucleotides are TGTGCCAGTAGTATTATCGCCGGGACACCCTACACTGAAGCTTTCTTT.

This chain connects TRBV11-2 to TRBJ1-4; a possible D gene is TRBD1 (5 bases). The germline CDR1 and CDR2 sequences are SGHAT and FQNNGV. The CDR3 consists of 16 residues. V gave up 1 base and J gave up 8 bases, with 17 bases separating them. This chain's CDR3 is CASSLGQGGLGEKLFF. The DNA of the CDR3 is TGTGCCAGCAGCTTAGGGCAGGGAGGTTTAGGAGAAAAACTGTTTTTT.

The J gene is TRBJ1-1, the V gene TRBV6-5; 11 bases match TRBD1. J lost 4 bases, V lost 0 bases, and 4 bases had no gene match. CDR1 MNHEY and CDR2 SVGAGI come from the germline V gene. This CDR3 comprises 16 residues. This CDR3 reads CASSYSGTGGLTEAFF. The CDR3 nucleotides read TGTGCCAGCAGTTACTCGGGGACAGGGGGGCTCACTGAAGCTTTCTTT.

The V gene is TRBV27, the J gene TRBJ1-4; perhaps TRBD1 as D (5 bases). Trimming took 8 bases from V and 4 from J, leaving 8 bases between them. Germline CDR1 MNHEY, CDR2 SMNVEV (reference sequence). The CDR3 has 12 amino acids. This chain's CDR3 is CASAGVNEKLFF. In DNA, the CDR3 is TGTGCCAGCGCGGGGGTTAATGAAAAACTGTTTTTT.

The J gene is TRBJ2-2, the V gene TRBV30; D possibly corresponds to TRBD1 (5 bases). The CDR3 contains 16 residues. V lost 2 bases and J 0 bases, leaving 13 bases between the germline ends. Germline V gene data show CDR1 as GTSNPN and CDR2 as SVGIG (reference sequence). DNA of the CDR3: TGTGCCTGGAGTATAGGGGTGATGGCGAACACCGGGGAGCTGTTTTTT. This sequence encodes CAWSIGVMANTGELFF.

The chain carries TRBV5-1 and TRBJ2-2; 8 nucleotides match TRBD2. CDR3 length equals 15 residues. The trim removed 4 bases at V and 1 base at J, leaving 3 bases unmatched. Germline CDR1 and CDR2: SGHRS and YFSETQ. The chain's CDR3 is CASSTTSGNTGELFF. The CDR3 coding sequence is TGCGCCAGCAGCACAACTAGCGGGAACACCGGGGAGCTGTTTTTT.